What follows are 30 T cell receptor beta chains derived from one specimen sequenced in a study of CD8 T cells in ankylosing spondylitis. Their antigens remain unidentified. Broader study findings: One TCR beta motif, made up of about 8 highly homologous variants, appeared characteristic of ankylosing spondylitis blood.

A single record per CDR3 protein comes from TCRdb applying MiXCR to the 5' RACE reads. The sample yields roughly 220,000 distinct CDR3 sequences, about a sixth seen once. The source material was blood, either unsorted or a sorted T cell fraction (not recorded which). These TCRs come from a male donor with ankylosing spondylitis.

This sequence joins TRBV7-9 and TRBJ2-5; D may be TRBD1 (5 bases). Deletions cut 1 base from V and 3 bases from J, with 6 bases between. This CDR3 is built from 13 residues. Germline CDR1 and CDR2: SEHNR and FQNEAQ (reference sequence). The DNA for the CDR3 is TGTGCCAGCAGCTTAGTACAGGAAGAGACCCAGTACTTC. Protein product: CASSLVQEETQYF.

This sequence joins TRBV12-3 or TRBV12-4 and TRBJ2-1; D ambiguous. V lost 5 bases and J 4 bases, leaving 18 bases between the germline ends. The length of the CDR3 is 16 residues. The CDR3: CASSLPRLTDYNEQFF. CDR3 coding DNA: TGTGCCAGCAGTCTCCCCCGGCTAACGGATTACAATGAGCAGTTCTTC.

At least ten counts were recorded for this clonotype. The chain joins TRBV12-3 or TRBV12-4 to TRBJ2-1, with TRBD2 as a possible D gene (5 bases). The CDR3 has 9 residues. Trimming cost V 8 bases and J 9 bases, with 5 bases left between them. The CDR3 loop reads CASGSEQFF. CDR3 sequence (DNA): TGTGCCAGCGGGAGTGAGCAGTTCTTC.

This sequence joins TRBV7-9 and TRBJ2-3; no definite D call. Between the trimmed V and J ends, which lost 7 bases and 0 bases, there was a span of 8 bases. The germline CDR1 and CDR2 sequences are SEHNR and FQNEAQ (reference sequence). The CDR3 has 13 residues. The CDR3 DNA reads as TGTGCCAGCACCCCCCCGAGCACAGATACGCAGTATTTT. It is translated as CASTPPSTDTQYF.

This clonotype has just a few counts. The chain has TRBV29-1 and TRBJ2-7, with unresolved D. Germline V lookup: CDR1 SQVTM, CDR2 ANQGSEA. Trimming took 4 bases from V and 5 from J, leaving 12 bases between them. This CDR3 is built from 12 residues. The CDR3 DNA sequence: TGCAGCGTTGGGGCAGGCGGACACGAGCAGTACTTC. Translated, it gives CSVGAGGHEQYF.

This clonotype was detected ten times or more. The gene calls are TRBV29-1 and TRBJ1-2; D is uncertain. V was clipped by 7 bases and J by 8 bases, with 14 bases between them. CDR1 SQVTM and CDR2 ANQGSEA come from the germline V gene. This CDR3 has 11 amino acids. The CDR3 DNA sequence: TGCAGCGCTGAGGCCTTGGACGGCTACACCTTC. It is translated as CSAEALDGYTF.

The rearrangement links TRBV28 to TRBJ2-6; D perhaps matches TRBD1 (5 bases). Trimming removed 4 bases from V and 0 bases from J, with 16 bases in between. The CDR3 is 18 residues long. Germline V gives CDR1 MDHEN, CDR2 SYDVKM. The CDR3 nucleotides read TGTGCCAGCAGTTCAATACCAGGGCGAAACTCTGGGGCCAACGTCCTGACTTTC. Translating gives CASSSIPGRNSGANVLTF.

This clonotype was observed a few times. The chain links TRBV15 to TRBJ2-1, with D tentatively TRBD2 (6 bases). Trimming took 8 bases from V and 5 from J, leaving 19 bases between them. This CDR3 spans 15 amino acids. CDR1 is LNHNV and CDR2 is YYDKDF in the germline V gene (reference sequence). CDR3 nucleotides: TGTGCCACCTCACGAGCTCGGGAGAACGACAATGAGCAGTTCTTC. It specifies CATSRARENDNEQFF.

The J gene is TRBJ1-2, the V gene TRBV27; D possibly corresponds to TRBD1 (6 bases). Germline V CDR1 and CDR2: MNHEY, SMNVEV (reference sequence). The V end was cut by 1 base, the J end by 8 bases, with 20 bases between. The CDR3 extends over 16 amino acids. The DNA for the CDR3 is TGTGCCAGCAGTTTATTACAGGGACCAGGGGTTGAGGGCTACACCTTC. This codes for CASSLLQGPGVEGYTF.

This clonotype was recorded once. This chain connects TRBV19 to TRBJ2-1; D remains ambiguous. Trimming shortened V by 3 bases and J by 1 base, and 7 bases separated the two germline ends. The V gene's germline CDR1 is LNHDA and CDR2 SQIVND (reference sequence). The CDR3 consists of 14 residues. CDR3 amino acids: CASSISKSYNEQFF. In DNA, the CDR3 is TGTGCCAGTAGTATCTCCAAATCCTACAATGAGCAGTTCTTC.

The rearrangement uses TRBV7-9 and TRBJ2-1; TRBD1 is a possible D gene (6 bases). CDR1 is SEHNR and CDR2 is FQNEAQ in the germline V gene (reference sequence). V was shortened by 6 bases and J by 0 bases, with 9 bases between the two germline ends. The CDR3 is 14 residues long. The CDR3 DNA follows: TGTGCCAGCAGTGGACAGAGCTCCTACAATGAGCAGTTCTTC. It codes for CASSGQSSYNEQFF. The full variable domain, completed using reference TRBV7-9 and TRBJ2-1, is DTGVSQNPRHKITKRGQNVTFRCDPISEHNRLYWYRQTLGQGPEFLTYFQNEAQLEKSRLLSDRFSAERPKGSFSTLEIQRTEQGDSAMYLCASSGQSSYNEQFFGPGTRLTVL.

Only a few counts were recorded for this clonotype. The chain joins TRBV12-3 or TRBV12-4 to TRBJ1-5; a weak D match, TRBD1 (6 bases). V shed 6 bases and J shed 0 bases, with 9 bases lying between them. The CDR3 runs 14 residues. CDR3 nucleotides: TGTGCCAGCAGCCGACAGGATAGCAATCAGCCCCAGCATTTT. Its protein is CASSRQDSNQPQHF.

The CDR3 spells CSAGGLAAYNEQFF. The CDR3 nucleotides are TGCAGTGCTGGGGGACTAGCGGCCTACAATGAGCAGTTCTTC. The J gene is TRBJ2-1, the V gene TRBV20-1, with TRBD2 matching 11 bases. V lost 5 bases to trimming and J lost 2 bases; unmatched junction nucleotides: 2. From germline, CDR1 is DFQATT and CDR2 SNEGSKA (reference sequence). This CDR3 is 14 amino acids long.

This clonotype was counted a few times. The CDR3 nucleotides read TGCGCCAGCAGCCAAGTGATGGCCGTGAACACTGAAGCTTTCTTT. This gives the protein CASSQVMAVNTEAFF. The chain recombines TRBV4-1 with TRBJ1-1; D is unclear. The CDR3 is 15 amino acids. Germline V gives CDR1 MGHRA, CDR2 YSYEKL. V shed 1 base and J shed 0 bases, with 9 bases lying between them.

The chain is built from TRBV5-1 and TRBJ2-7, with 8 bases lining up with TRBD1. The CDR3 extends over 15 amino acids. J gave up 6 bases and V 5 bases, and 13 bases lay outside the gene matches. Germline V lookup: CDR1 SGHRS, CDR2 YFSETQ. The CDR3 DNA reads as TGCGCCAGCAGGTCCGACAGGGGAACATCCCTCGAGCAGTACTTC. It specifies CASRSDRGTSLEQYF.

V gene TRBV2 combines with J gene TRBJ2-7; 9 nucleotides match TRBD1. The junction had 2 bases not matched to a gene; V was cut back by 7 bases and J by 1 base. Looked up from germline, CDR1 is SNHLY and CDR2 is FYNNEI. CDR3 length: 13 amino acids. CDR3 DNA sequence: TGTGCCAGCACCGGGACAGGGTCCTACGAGCAGTACTTC. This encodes CASTGTGSYEQYF. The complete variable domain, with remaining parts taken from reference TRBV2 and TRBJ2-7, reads EPEVTQTPSHQVTQMGQEVILRCVPISNHLYFYWYRQILGQKVEFLVSFYNNEISEKSEIFDDQFSVERPDGSNFTLKIRSTKLEDSAMYFCASTGTGSYEQYFGPGTRLTVT.

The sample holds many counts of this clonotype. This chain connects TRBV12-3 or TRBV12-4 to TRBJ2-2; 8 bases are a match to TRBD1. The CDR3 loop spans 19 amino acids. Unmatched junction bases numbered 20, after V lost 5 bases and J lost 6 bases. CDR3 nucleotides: TGTGCCAGCAGTCTTACGGGCGCTGGACAGGGCGGTTTGGCCGGGGAGCTGTTTTTT. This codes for CASSLTGAGQGGLAGELFF.

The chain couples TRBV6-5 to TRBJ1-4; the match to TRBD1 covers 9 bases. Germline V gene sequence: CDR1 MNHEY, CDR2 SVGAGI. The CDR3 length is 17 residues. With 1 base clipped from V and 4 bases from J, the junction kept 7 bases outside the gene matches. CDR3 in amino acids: CASSYWDRVGSNEKLFF. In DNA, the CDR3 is TGTGCCAGCAGTTACTGGGACAGGGTTGGTAGTAATGAAAAACTGTTTTTT.

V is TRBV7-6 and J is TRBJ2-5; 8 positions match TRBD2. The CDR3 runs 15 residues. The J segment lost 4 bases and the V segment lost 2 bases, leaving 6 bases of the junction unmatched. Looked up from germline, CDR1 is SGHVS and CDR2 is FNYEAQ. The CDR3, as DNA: TGTGCCAGCAGCTTAAGGTTCCGGGAGGGAGAGACCCAGTACTTC. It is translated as CASSLRFREGETQYF.

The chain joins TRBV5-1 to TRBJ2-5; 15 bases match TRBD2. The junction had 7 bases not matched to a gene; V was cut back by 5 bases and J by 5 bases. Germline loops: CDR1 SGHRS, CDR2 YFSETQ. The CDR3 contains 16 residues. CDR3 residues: CASSRTSGGATETQYF. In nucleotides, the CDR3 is TGCGCCAGCAGTCGGACTAGCGGGGGGGCTACGGAGACCCAGTACTTC.

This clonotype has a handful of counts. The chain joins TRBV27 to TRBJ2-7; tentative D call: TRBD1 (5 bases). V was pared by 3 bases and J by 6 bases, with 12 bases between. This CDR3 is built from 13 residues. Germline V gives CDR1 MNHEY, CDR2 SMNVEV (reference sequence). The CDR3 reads CASSLTAPSEQYF. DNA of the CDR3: TGTGCCAGCAGTTTGACAGCACCCTCCGAGCAGTACTTC.

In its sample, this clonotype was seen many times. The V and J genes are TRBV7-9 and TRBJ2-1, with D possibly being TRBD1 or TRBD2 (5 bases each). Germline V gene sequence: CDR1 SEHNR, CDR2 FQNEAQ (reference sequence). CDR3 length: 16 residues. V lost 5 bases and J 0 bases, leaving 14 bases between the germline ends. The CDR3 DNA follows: TGTGCCAGCAGCCCCCTAGCAGGGAGCTCCTACAATGAGCAGTTCTTC. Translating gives CASSPLAGSSYNEQFF.

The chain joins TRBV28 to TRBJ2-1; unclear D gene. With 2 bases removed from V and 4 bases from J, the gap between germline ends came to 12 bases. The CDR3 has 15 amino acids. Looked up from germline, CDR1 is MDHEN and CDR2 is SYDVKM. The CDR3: CASSLTSGRYNEQFF. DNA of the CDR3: TGTGCCAGCAGTTTAACCTCCGGCCGGTACAATGAGCAGTTCTTC.

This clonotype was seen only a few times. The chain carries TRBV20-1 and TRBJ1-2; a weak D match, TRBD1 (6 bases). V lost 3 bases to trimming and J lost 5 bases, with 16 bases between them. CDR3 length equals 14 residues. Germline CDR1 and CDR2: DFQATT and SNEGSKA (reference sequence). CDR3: CSASSGGGFYGYTF. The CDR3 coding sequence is TGCAGTGCTAGTTCGGGGGGCGGTTTTTATGGCTACACCTTC.

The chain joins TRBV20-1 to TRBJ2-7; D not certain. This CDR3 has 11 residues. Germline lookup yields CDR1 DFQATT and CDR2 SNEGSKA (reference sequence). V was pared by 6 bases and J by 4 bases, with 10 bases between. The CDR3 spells CSAGWMYEQYF. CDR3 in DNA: TGCAGTGCCGGATGGATGTACGAGCAGTACTTC.

The CDR3 region is CASSRWWENTEAFF. Written as DNA, the CDR3 is TGTGCCAGCAGTAGATGGTGGGAGAACACTGAAGCTTTCTTT. The rearrangement uses TRBV12-3 or TRBV12-4 and TRBJ1-1; no firm D call. This CDR3 comprises 14 residues. The germline V and J ends were trimmed by 5 bases and 1 base, with 11 bases remaining between them.

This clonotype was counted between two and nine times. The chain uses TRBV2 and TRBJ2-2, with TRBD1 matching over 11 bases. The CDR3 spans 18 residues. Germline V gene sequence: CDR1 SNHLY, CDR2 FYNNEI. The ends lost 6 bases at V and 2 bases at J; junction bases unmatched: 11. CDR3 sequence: CASRARDRGSFNTGELFF. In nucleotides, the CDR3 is TGTGCCAGCAGAGCCCGGGACAGGGGGAGCTTTAACACCGGGGAGCTGTTTTTT.

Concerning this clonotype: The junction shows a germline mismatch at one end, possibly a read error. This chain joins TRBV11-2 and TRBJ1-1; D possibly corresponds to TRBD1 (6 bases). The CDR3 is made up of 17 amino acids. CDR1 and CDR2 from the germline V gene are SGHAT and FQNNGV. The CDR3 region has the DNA TGTGCCAGCAGCTTACGGGGCCTTGGGGGGGCGAACCCTGAAGCTTTCTTT. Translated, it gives CASSLRGLGGANPEAFF.

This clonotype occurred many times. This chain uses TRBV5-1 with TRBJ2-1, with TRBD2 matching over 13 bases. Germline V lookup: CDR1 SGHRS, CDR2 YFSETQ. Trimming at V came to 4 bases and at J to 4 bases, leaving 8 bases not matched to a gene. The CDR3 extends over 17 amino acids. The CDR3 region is CASSPWTSGGIYNEQFF. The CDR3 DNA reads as TGCGCCAGCAGCCCATGGACTAGCGGGGGCATTTACAATGAGCAGTTCTTC. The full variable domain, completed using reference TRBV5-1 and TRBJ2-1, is KAGVTQTPRYLIKTRGQQVTLSCSPISGHRSVSWYQQTPGQGLQFLFEYFSETQRNKGNFPGRFSGRQFSNSRSEMNVSTLELGDSALYLCASSPWTSGGIYNEQFFGPGTRLTVL.

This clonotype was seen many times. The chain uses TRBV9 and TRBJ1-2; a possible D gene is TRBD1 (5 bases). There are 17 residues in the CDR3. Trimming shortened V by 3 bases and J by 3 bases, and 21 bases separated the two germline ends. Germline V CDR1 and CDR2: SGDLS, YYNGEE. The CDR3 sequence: CASSAPPWGREDYGYTF. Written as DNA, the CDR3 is TGTGCCAGCAGCGCGCCGCCTTGGGGCCGAGAAGACTATGGCTACACCTTC.